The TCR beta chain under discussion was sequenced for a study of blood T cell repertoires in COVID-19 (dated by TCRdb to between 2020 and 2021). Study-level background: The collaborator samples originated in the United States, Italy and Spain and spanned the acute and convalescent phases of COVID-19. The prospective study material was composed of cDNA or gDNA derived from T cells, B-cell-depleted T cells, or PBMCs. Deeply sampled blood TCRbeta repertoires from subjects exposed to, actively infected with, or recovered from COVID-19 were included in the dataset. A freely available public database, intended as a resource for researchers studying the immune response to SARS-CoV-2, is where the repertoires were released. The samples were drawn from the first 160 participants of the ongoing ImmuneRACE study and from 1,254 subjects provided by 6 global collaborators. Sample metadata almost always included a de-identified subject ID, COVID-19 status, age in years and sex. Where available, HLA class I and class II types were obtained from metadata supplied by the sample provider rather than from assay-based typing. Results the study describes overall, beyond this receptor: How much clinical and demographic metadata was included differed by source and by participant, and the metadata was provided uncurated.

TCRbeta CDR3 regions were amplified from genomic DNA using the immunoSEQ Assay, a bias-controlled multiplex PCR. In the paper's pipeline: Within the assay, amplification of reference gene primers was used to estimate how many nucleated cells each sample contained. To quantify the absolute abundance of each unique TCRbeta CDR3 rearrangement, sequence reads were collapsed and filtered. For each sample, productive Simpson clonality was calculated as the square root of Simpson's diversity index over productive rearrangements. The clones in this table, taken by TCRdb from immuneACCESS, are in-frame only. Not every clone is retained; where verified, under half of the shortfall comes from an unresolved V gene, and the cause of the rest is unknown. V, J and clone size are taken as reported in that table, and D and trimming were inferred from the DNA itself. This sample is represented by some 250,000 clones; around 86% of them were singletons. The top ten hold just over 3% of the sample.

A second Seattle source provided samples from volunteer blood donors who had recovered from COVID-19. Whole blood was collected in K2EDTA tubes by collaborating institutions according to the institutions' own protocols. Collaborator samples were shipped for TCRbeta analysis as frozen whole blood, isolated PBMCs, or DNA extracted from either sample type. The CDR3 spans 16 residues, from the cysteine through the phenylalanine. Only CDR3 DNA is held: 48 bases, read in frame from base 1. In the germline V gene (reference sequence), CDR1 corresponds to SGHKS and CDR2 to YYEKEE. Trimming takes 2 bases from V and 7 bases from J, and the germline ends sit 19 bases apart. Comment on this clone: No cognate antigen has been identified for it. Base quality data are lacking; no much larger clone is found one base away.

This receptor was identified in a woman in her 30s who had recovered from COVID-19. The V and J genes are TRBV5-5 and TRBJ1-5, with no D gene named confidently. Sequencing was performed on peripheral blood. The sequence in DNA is TGTGCCAGCAGCTTTGTACCCGCCCCCGGGAGCCAGCCCCAGCATTTT. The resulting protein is CASSFVPAPGSQPQHF.